The entry that follows covers one T cell receptor beta chain sequence. This sample was included in a study of T cell responses to AZD1222 COVID-19 vaccine. Trimming at V came to 2 bases and at J to 4 bases, leaving 6 bases not matched to a gene. CDR1 and CDR2 from the germline V gene are SGHTA and FQGNSA. The CDR3 runs 15 residues. Using immunoSEQ multiplex PCR, the repertoire was profiled, and TCRdb retains in-frame clones only, with some absent. The data contain 250,000 to 300,000 clones, 94% of them singletons. The material was peripheral blood, obtained 28 days after the second AZD1222 dose. V usage is TRBV7-2 and J usage is TRBJ2-7, with 9 bases aligning to TRBD1. The receptor's source is an adult who received the AZD1222 COVID-19 vaccine. In DNA form, the CDR3 reads TGTGCCAGCAGCTTACCTGACAGGGGGAGATACGAGCAGTACTTC. The encoded protein is CASSLPDRGRYEQYF.